These 2 T cell receptor beta chains were sequenced from one sample in a study of blood T cell repertoires in COVID-19. Here immunoSEQ multiplex PCR was the method, and the copy in TCRdb shows in-frame clones only, minus some. The sample consists of 93,000 or so clones, about 85% of them appearing once. The sequenced material came from peripheral blood. The origin of the receptors is a man between 50 and 59 years old in a cohort sampled during active COVID-19.

This rearrangement joins TRBV7-8 to TRBJ1-3; D ambiguous. Germline V gene data show CDR1 as SGHVS and CDR2 as FQNEAQ. The germline V and J ends were trimmed by 3 bases and 0 bases, with 12 bases remaining between them. This CDR3 is 16 amino acids long. This chain's CDR3 is CASSLLAQLSGNTIYF. CDR3 nucleotides: TGTGCCAGCAGCTTGCTAGCACAACTCTCTGGAAACACCATATATTTT.

A remark on this clone: The sample contains more than one DNA sequence encoding this CDR3. The V and J genes are TRBV6-1 and TRBJ1-5; perhaps TRBD1 as D (5 bases). V gave up 0 bases and J gave up 2 bases, with 8 bases separating them. The germline V gene has CDR1 MNHNS and CDR2 SASEGT. This CDR3 has 15 amino acids. CDR3 DNA sequence: TGTGCCAGCAGTGAAGCCGGGGGTGGCAATCAGCCCCAGCATTTT. Its translation is CASSEAGGGNQPQHF.